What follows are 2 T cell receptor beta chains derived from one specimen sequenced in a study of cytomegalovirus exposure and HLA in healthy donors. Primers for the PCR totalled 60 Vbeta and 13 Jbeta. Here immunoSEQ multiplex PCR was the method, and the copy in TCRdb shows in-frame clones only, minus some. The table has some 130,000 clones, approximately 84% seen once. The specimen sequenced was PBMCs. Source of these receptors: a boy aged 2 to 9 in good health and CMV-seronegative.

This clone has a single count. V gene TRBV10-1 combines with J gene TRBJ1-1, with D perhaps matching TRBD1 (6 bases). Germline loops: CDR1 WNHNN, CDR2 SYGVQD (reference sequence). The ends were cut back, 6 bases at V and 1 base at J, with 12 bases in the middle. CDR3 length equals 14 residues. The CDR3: CASSRGGTNTEAFF. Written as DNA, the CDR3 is TGCGCCAGCAGCCGCGGGGGCACGAACACTGAAGCTTTCTTT.

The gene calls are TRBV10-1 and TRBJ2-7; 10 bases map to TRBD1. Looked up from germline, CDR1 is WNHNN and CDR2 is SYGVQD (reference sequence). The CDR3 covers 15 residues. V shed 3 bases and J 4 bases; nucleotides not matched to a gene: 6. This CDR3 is CASSERQGAHYEQYV. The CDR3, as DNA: TGCGCCAGCAGTGAACGACAGGGGGCGCATTACGAGCAGTACGTC.